These 16 T cell receptor beta chains originate from one sample sequenced in a study of T cell repertoires in cytomegalovirus infection. Each CDR3 protein is one row after TCRdb ran MiXCR on the reads. Seen here are more than 250,000 distinct CDR3 sequences, roughly 13% observed once, and the top ten hold 8.5% to 9%. Sequencing input: PBMCs. These receptor sequences come from a human donor in good health (CMV status not recorded). Some clones in this sample may be carry-over from other donors' samples.

The sample holds a few counts of this clonotype. The chain has TRBV11-2 and TRBJ2-4; D unresolved. The CDR3 totals 14 residues. The V end lost 0 bases, the J end lost 6 bases, and 9 bases lay between the germline ends. Germline CDR1 and CDR2: SGHAT and FQNNGV. The DNA for the CDR3 is TGTGCCAGCAGCTTAGATCGAAGCTCAAACATTCAGTACTTC. It is translated as CASSLDRSSNIQYF.

There are many counts of this clonotype. This chain connects TRBV11-2 to TRBJ1-1, with D uncertain. The germline V gene encodes CDR1 SGHAT and CDR2 FQNNGV. Trimming took 5 bases from V and 13 from J, leaving 17 bases between them. CDR3 length: 12 residues. In DNA form, the CDR3 reads TGTGCCAGCAGCCCCAGCGCGTACGCAGGTTTCTTT. It codes for CASSPSAYAGFF. The full variable domain, completed using reference TRBV11-2 and TRBJ1-1, is EAGVAQSPRYKIIEKRQSVAFWCNPISGHATLYWYQQILGQGPKLLIQFQNNGVVDDSQLPKDRFSAERLKGVDSTLKIQPAKLEDSAVYLCASSPSAYAGFFGQGTRLTVV.

This clonotype has more than one count but fewer than ten. This sequence joins TRBV5-4 and TRBJ2-3; D gene uncertain. The CDR3 sequence is 13 residues long. V gave up 4 bases and J gave up 4 bases, with 10 bases separating them. Per the germline V gene, CDR1 is SGHNT and CDR2 is YYREEE (reference sequence). The CDR3 DNA follows: TGTGCCAGCAGCGCGCCCGGGCCAGATACGCAGTATTTT. Residues: CASSAPGPDTQYF.

The table lists this clonotype with many counts. J is TRBJ2-5 and V is TRBV12-3 or TRBV12-4, with TRBD2 identical over 14 bases. This CDR3 is built from 19 residues. V trimming: 6 bases; J trimming: 4 bases; junction bases outside the gene matches: 16. The CDR3 loop is CASSPGTPGTSGRGETQYF. The DNA of the CDR3 is TGTGCCAGCAGCCCTGGCACCCCCGGGACTAGCGGGAGAGGAGAGACCCAGTACTTC.

This clonotype has a count of ten or more. The chain links TRBV28 to TRBJ1-6, with D perhaps matching TRBD1 (6 bases). CDR1 and CDR2 from the germline V gene are MDHEN and SYDVKM. The V end was cut by 4 bases, the J end by 4 bases, with 8 bases between. This CDR3 contains 14 residues. In DNA form, the CDR3 reads TGTGCCAGCAGTTGGGACAAATATAATTCACCCCTCCACTTT. Protein: CASSWDKYNSPLHF.

V usage is TRBV5-1 and J usage is TRBJ1-1, with D perhaps TRBD1 (5 bases). The CDR3 consists of 15 residues. Germline CDR1 SGHRS, CDR2 YFSETQ. Trimming removed 1 base at V and 2 bases at J, with 12 bases between. The chain's CDR3 is CASSLTPQDNTEAFF. CDR3 in DNA: TGCGCCAGCAGCTTGACGCCACAGGATAACACTGAAGCTTTCTTT.

This rearrangement joins TRBV20-1 to TRBJ1-1; no firm D call. Per germline, CDR1 DFQATT and CDR2 SNEGSKA (reference sequence). CDR3 length: 11 amino acids. V shed 3 bases and J shed 3 bases, with 5 bases lying between them. For the CDR3, the DNA is TGCAGTGCTAGCCCGTACACTGAAGCTTTCTTT. Residues: CSASPYTEAFF.

This clonotype showed up many times. The CDR3 protein is CASSPPGQLRGNTIYF. The CDR3 DNA is TGTGCCAGCAGCCCTCCCGGACAGCTCCGAGGAAACACCATATATTTT. The V call is TRBV28, the J call TRBJ1-3, with D perhaps TRBD1 (6 bases). CDR3 length equals 16 residues. Germline V gene sequence: CDR1 MDHEN, CDR2 SYDVKM. With 6 bases removed from V and 4 bases from J, the gap between germline ends came to 19 bases.

J is TRBJ2-7 and V is TRBV12-3 or TRBV12-4; TRBD1 matches 7 bases. The CDR3 has 14 residues. The junction had 12 bases not matched to a gene; V was cut back by 10 bases and J by 3 bases. The CDR3 nucleotides read TGTGCCAACACCTTACAGGGGACGCTCTACGAGCAGTACTTC. Translation: CANTLQGTLYEQYF.

This clonotype has at least ten counts. This sequence joins TRBV7-9 and TRBJ2-7; D gene ambiguous. Trimming pared 2 bases from V and 6 bases from J, leaving 11 bases between. The germline V gene encodes CDR1 SEHNR and CDR2 FQNEAQ (reference sequence). The CDR3 runs 13 residues. CDR3 sequence: CASSLRGYREQYF. The CDR3 nucleotides read TGTGCCAGCAGCTTAAGAGGTTATCGCGAGCAGTACTTC.

This clonotype showed up just a few times. This chain uses TRBV29-1 with TRBJ2-1, with D unclear. Trimming shortened V by 3 bases and J by 10 bases, and 10 bases separated the two germline ends. Germline values: CDR1 SQVTM, CDR2 ANQGSEA. This CDR3 region has 11 residues. This CDR3 is CSVEADSEQFF. CDR3 sequence (DNA): TGCAGCGTTGAGGCGGATTCGGAGCAGTTCTTC.

This clonotype was counted many times. J is TRBJ2-3 and V is TRBV6-1; D may be TRBD1 (5 bases). The V end was cut by 4 bases, the J end by 5 bases, with 16 bases between. There are 15 residues in the CDR3. CDR1 MNHNS and CDR2 SASEGT come from the germline V gene. Here the CDR3 reads CASSVKGERIDTQYF. The CDR3 coding sequence is TGTGCCAGCAGTGTAAAAGGGGAACGGATAGATACGCAGTATTTT.

The chain's CDR3 is CASSQDEGLWNTIYF. Here the CDR3 DNA reads TGCGCCAGCAGCCAAGATGAAGGGCTATGGAACACCATATATTTT. This chain joins TRBV4-1 and TRBJ1-3; no definite D call. Germline CDR1 is MGHRA and CDR2 is YSYEKL. Trimming removed 0 bases at V and 7 bases at J, with 13 bases between. The CDR3 extends over 15 amino acids.

The chain couples TRBV12-3 or TRBV12-4 to TRBJ2-2; D call uncertain. Trimming took 10 bases from V and 0 from J, leaving 15 bases between them. This CDR3 spans 15 amino acids. The CDR3 reads CATKVSSANTGELFF. CDR3 nucleotides: TGTGCCACCAAGGTCAGCTCCGCGAACACCGGGGAGCTGTTTTTT.

V gene TRBV5-5 combines with J gene TRBJ2-1; 7 bases are a match to TRBD2. This CDR3 comprises 15 residues. J lost 15 bases, V lost 5 bases, and 20 bases had no gene match. The V gene's germline CDR1 is SGHKS and CDR2 YYEKEE (reference sequence). CDR3 sequence reads: CASRYDLFAGDALFF. Here the CDR3 DNA reads TGTGCCAGCAGGTACGACTTGTTCGCGGGAGATGCATTGTTCTTC. Using reference TRBV5-5 and TRBJ2-1 for the parts outside the CDR3, the full variable domain is DAGVTQSPTHLIKTRGQQVTLRCSPISGHKSVSWYQQVLGQGPQFIFQYYEKEERGRGNFPDRFSARQFPNYSSELNVNALLLGDSALYLCASRYDLFAGDALFFGPGTRLTVL.

This rearrangement joins TRBV29-1 to TRBJ2-7, with TRBD2 matching 11 bases. Trimming at V came to 0 bases and at J to 2 bases, leaving 12 bases not matched to a gene. CDR1 and CDR2 from the germline V gene are SQVTM and ANQGSEA. The CDR3 runs 18 residues. Here the CDR3 DNA reads TGCAGCGTTGAAGATCCGACTAGCGGGACTAACAGCCCCTACGAGCAGTACTTC. It specifies CSVEDPTSGTNSPYEQYF.